This TCR beta chain was documented in a study of T cell clones after liver transplantation. The sample holds a few counts of this clone. What it binds is not known. TCRdb's copy holds only in-frame clones and misses some; the assay was immunoSEQ multiplex PCR. The sample has more than 100,000 clones, roughly four fifths seen once. Trimming shortened V by 1 base and J by 3 bases, and 12 bases separated the two germline ends. The CDR3 loop spans 15 amino acids. Germline V CDR1 and CDR2: SGHTA, FQGNSA. The study's findings and limits: In a couple of subjects, few donor cells limited the measurable donor-reactive repertoire. Compared with third party-reactive sequences, donor-reactive ones declined more, independent of withdrawal success. Post-transplant, graft-donor-reactive CD4 TCRbeta sequences in blood dropped significantly in most of the 8 subjects. Post-transplant time points were not standardized, so conclusions are preliminary.

The sequence came from a human patient who received a liver transplant. Some T cells may be transferred from the graft donor. The chain carries TRBV7-2 and TRBJ1-1; possible D gene TRBD1, 5 bases. Source: CD4+ T cells from blood, taken around 48 months after liver transplant. The CDR3 bases are TGTGCCAGCAGCTTAGAAGCAGGGCCCTACACTGAAGCTTTCTTT. It translates to CASSLEAGPYTEAFF.